This is a list of T cell receptor beta chains from one sample in a study of blood T cell repertoires in COVID-19. TCRdb's table, derived via immunoSEQ multiplex PCR, lists solely in-frame clones and lacks some. This table has a few hundred thousand clones, around 87% appearing once. The sequencing sample was made of peripheral blood. The receptors come from a human donor in a cohort sampled during active COVID-19. The conserved cysteine and the conserved F or W are not part of the CDR3 here.

>TRBV6-5
ASTLDSRDSPLH
>TRBV11-2
ASSLDRDHEQY
>TRBV10-3
AISETPRGTQY
>TRBV3-1/TRBV3-2
ASSHSGGYNEQF
>TRBV6-5
ASTLQREGLNEQF
>TRBV6-1
ASSGTRELAKNIQY
>TRBV5-8
ASSSHLRANTEAF
>TRBV6-5
ASSTTVFSYEQY
>TRBV12-3/TRBV12-4
ASSYERTGELF
>TRBV2
ASSETGPQFEQY
>TRBV19
ASSSRTSGETQY
>TRBV19
ASSPGLITDTQY
>TRBV2
ASSADRRNEKLF
>TRBV29-1
SVGSGAYEQY
>TRBV28
ASSSQGQGYEAF
>TRBV9
ASSVGGQYGYT
>TRBV7-9
ASSRPYGTGNHEQY
>TRBV4-1
ASSQASNYGYT
>TRBV6-2/TRBV6-3
ASSYSPRRTGGSYEQY
>TRBV6-5
ASSYREGALH
>TRBV5-1
ASTLVAGGNEQY
>TRBV24-1
ATGVQGALKTQY
>TRBV2
ASSEPGDVAGWDIYDEQF
>TRBV7-2
ASSLAGTGGTDTQY
>TRBV11-3
ASSQGINTDTQY
>TRBV4-2
ASSLPGTGIRGGYT
>TRBV7-9
ASSLSSSGYT
>TRBV6-1
ASSEIRVGGEQF
>TRBV27
ASSWDRGESPLH
>TRBV19
ASSASGSSYNEQF
>TRBV4-1
ASSPRTQNYEQY
>TRBV5-1
ASSLASTGRPYEQY
>TRBV2
ASKPTGGQETQY
>TRBV28
ASSLYRRESSPLH
>TRBV5-6
ASSLRPGQGAKDTQY
>TRBV15
ATSREYTSRGGELF
>TRBV11-2
ASSLDPGAYEQY
>TRBV6-4
ASRQPGQGYGFSDQPQH
>TRBV24-1
ATSGVGSGLNTDTQY
>TRBV7-2
ASSLEGGGGRYTQY
>TRBV21-1
ASSIRGPLTDTQY
>TRBV2
ASRRQGRSPLH
>TRBV6-2/TRBV6-3
ASSYGRNTGELF